These 10 T cell receptor beta chains originate from one sample sequenced in a study of follicular helper T cells after annual influenza vaccination. The sample's time point: 2015-2016 season, pre-vaccination. Using immunoSEQ multiplex PCR, the repertoire was profiled, and TCRdb retains in-frame clones only, with some absent. Of a few thousand clones listed, 65% to 85% are singletons. This specimen consisted of CXCR5+ CD38- circulating T follicular helper cells from blood, obtained on the day of influenza vaccination. Sample subset: circulating Tfh, non-naive CD4+CXCR5+PD-1+ (ICOS+CD38+ or ICOS-CD38-). The receptor source for this set is an adult who received the influenza vaccine.

The chain recombines TRBV5-4 with TRBJ1-2; D gene ambiguous. Germline V gene lookup returns CDR1 SGHNT and CDR2 YYREEE (reference sequence). The CDR3 is 14 residues long. The ends were cut back, 3 bases at V and 4 bases at J, with 13 bases in the middle. CDR3 DNA: TGTGCCAGCAGCTCCGGACCGGAGGGCTATGGCTACACCTTC. It yields the protein CASSSGPEGYGYTF.

This clone has only a few counts. The chain joins TRBV6-5 to TRBJ1-5; 8 positions agree with TRBD1. The length of the CDR3 is 14 residues. Germline V CDR1 and CDR2: MNHEY, SVGAGI. V shed 6 bases, J shed 6 bases, and the junction held 7 bases outside the gene matches. The CDR3 coding sequence is TGTGCCAGCAGGCAAACAGGGGGGGTTCAGCCCCAGCATTTT. Its protein product is CASRQTGGVQPQHF.

J is TRBJ1-2 and V is TRBV5-1, with TRBD1 identical over 9 bases. CDR3 length: 14 amino acids. Germline trimming cut 4 bases from V and 8 bases from J; bases unmatched to any gene: 9. The germline CDR1 and CDR2 sequences are SGHRS and YFSETQ. The CDR3 spells CASSLDRGKGGYTF. CDR3 nucleotide sequence: TGCGCCAGCAGCCTGGACAGGGGCAAAGGGGGCTACACCTTC.

The V and J genes are TRBV19 and TRBJ1-5, with a tentative D call TRBD1 (5 bases). Trimming took off 9 bases at V and 5 bases at J, with 17 bases between the two ends. Looked up from germline, CDR1 is LNHDA and CDR2 is SQIVND (reference sequence). The CDR3 sequence is 14 residues long. Here the CDR3 reads CASRDLEHDQPQHF. CDR3 nucleotide sequence: TGTGCCAGCCGGGACCTCGAGCACGATCAGCCCCAGCATTTT. The full variable domain, completed using reference TRBV19 and TRBJ1-5, is DGGITQSPKYLFRKEGQNVTLSCEQNLNHDAMYWYRQDPGQGLRLIYYSQIVNDFQKGDIAEGYSVSREKKESFPLTVTSAQKNPTAFYLCASRDLEHDQPQHFGDGTRLSIL.

J is TRBJ2-4 and V is TRBV14; 7 bases fit TRBD2. Germline V gene sequence: CDR1 SGHDN, CDR2 FVKESK. CDR3 size: 14 residues. Unmatched junction bases numbered 8, after V lost 4 bases and J lost 8 bases. The DNA of the CDR3 is TGTGCCAGCAGCCGAAGAGGGCTAGCGGACATTCAGTACTTC. It encodes CASSRRGLADIQYF.

The rearrangement links TRBV2 to TRBJ2-1; perhaps TRBD2 as D (7 bases). CDR1 is SNHLY and CDR2 is FYNNEI in the germline V gene. The CDR3 runs to 15 residues. Trimming took 6 bases from V and 2 from J, leaving 14 bases between them. CDR3 loop: CASRGGGAAYNEQFF. The CDR3 DNA sequence: TGTGCCAGCAGGGGAGGGGGGGCCGCCTACAATGAGCAGTTCTTC.

The chain couples TRBV18 to TRBJ2-3; no reliable D call. The V and J ends lost 0 bases and 2 bases respectively, with 9 bases between them. The CDR3 is 15 residues long. Per the germline V gene, CDR1 is KGHSH and CDR2 is LQKENI. In DNA, the CDR3 is TGTGCCAGCTCACCACCTTCAAGGACCACAGATACGCAGTATTTT. This sequence encodes CASSPPSRTTDTQYF.

This clone has a handful of counts. This chain links TRBV4-1 with TRBJ1-1, with D maybe TRBD1 (6 bases). The CDR3 runs 16 residues. Germline CDR1 MGHRA, CDR2 YSYEKL. Trimming took 7 bases from V and 4 from J, leaving 22 bases between them. CDR3 sequence: CASNFNSGAGATEAFF. As DNA, the CDR3 is TGCGCCAGCAACTTCAATTCCGGGGCAGGGGCCACTGAAGCTTTCTTT.

This clone was found a few times. The chain couples TRBV6-1 to TRBJ2-7, with 8 bases lining up with TRBD1. The CDR3 totals 13 residues. CDR1 MNHNS and CDR2 SASEGT come from the germline V gene. Trimming took 10 bases from V and 7 from J; bases not matched to a gene: 12. The CDR3 here is CATPRQGAVEQYF. CDR3 in DNA: TGTGCCACCCCGCGGCAGGGGGCGGTAGAGCAGTACTTC.

CDR3 bases: TGTGCCATGCGGACCGACACAGATACGCAGTATTTT. It encodes CAMRTDTDTQYF. V and J are TRBV10-3 and TRBJ2-3; unclear D gene. Germline CDR1 and CDR2: ENHRY and SYGVKD. V lost 9 bases and J 2 bases, leaving 9 bases between the germline ends. This CDR3 is 12 amino acids long.